The subject of this entry is one T cell receptor beta chain. The data are from a study of blood T cell repertoires in COVID-19. Profiled with immunoSEQ multiplex PCR; TCRdb holds only in-frame clones, not every one. The data contain under 75,000 clones, around 90% of them singletons. Germline V gives CDR1 LNHNV, CDR2 YYDKDF (reference sequence). CDR3 size: 13 residues. Trimming removed 5 bases from V and 6 bases from J, with 12 bases in between. Sequencing was performed on peripheral blood. The chain combines TRBV15 with TRBJ2-3, with D maybe TRBD2 (5 bases). This sequence was found in a man in his 60s with active COVID-19. This chain's CDR3 is CATSPGVRDTQYF. The CDR3 DNA reads TGTGCCACCAGCCCCGGGGTCAGGGATACGCAGTATTTT.